This passage covers 29 T cell receptor beta chains from one sample sequenced in a study of CD4+ T cells in melanoma. Clones were read by immunoSEQ multiplex PCR, and TCRdb kept only the in-frame ones, dropping some. The sample lists about 21,000 clones; roughly 78% were seen once. These receptors were collected from a human donor with melanoma.

The chain combines TRBV6-5 with TRBJ1-4; D remains unclear. V lost 6 bases and J lost 4, with 9 bases in between. The germline CDR1 and CDR2 sequences are MNHEY and SVGAGI. The CDR3 sequence is 13 residues long. The CDR3 DNA is TGTGCCAGCAGCCTCGATTATAATGAAAAACTGTTTTTT. It encodes CASSLDYNEKLFF.

The chain joins TRBV9 to TRBJ1-1; no definite D call. CDR1 and CDR2 (germline): SGDLS, YYNGEE. Trimming took off 0 bases at V and 1 base at J, with 10 bases between the two ends. The CDR3 consists of 15 residues. In DNA, the CDR3 is TGTGCCAGCAGCGTAGGGGTAGGACGGAACACTGAAGCTTTCTTT. Translating it yields CASSVGVGRNTEAFF.

This chain connects TRBV5-4 to TRBJ2-3; the D gene is possibly TRBD1 (5 bases). Germline V gene sequence: CDR1 SGHNT, CDR2 YYREEE (reference sequence). CDR3 size: 16 residues. V was cut by 0 bases and J by 1 base, with 12 bases left in between. Here the CDR3 reads CASSLGGGQGTDTQYF. The CDR3 coding sequence is TGTGCCAGCAGCTTGGGGGGCGGTCAAGGCACAGATACGCAGTATTTT.

V and J are TRBV5-8 and TRBJ1-2, with D tentatively TRBD1 (6 bases). With 0 bases removed from V and 1 base from J, the gap between germline ends came to 13 bases. Germline CDR1 SGHTS, CDR2 YDEGEE. The CDR3 sequence is 16 residues long. The DNA for the CDR3 is TGTGCCAGCAGCTTGGACAGGGTGGAGGATAACTATGGCTACACCTTC. Protein sequence: CASSLDRVEDNYGYTF.

The chain links TRBV4-1 to TRBJ1-5, with 7 bases matching TRBD1. Germline loops: CDR1 MGHRA, CDR2 YSYEKL. The CDR3 spans 15 residues. V lost 1 base, J lost 2 bases, and 2 bases stayed unmatched. DNA for the CDR3: TGCGCCAGCAGCCAAGTAGGACAGGGCAATCAGCCCCAGCATTTT. Protein product: CASSQVGQGNQPQHF.

J is TRBJ1-2 and V is TRBV18; weak D call: TRBD1 (6 bases). The germline V gene has CDR1 KGHSH and CDR2 LQKENI. The V and J ends lost 2 bases and 3 bases respectively, with 13 bases between them. This CDR3 has 15 residues. CDR3 DNA sequence: TGTGCCAGCTCACCAGGAAAGGGGGAAGACTATGGCTACACCTTC. Amino acids: CASSPGKGEDYGYTF.

The chain carries TRBV5-6 and TRBJ2-1; D is unclear. The V and J ends lost 6 bases and 0 bases respectively, with 16 bases between them. Germline V gene lookup returns CDR1 SGHDT and CDR2 YYEEEE. The CDR3 is 16 amino acids. The CDR3: CASTPTLYSSYNEQFF. In nucleotides, the CDR3 is TGTGCCAGCACCCCCACCCTATACTCCTCCTACAATGAGCAGTTCTTC.

In its sample, this clone was seen a few times. The rearrangement joins TRBV27 to TRBJ2-7; 10 bases line up with TRBD1. J was trimmed by 6 bases and V by 6 bases; bases with no gene match: 14. The CDR3 sequence is 16 residues long. CDR1 MNHEY and CDR2 SMNVEV come from the germline V gene (reference sequence). CDR3 in amino acids: CASRGRAGTGAFEQYF. The CDR3 nucleotides read TGTGCCAGCAGAGGGAGGGCCGGGACAGGGGCTTTCGAGCAGTACTTC.

The chain has TRBV11-2 and TRBJ2-6; 8 bases agree with TRBD1. The CDR3 runs to 17 residues. J was trimmed by 3 bases and V by 5 bases; bases with no gene match: 9. The germline CDR1 and CDR2 sequences are SGHAT and FQNNGV. The CDR3 loop is CASSPIGQGNGANVLTF. Here the CDR3 DNA reads TGTGCCAGCAGCCCTATTGGACAGGGAAATGGGGCCAACGTCCTGACTTTC.

The V call is TRBV19, the J call TRBJ2-7; 8 bases fit TRBD2. This CDR3 region has 13 residues. Germline CDR1 and CDR2: LNHDA and SQIVND (reference sequence). With 8 bases clipped from V and 3 bases from J, the junction kept 6 bases outside the gene matches. The chain's CDR3 is CASSRGGVYEQYF. The CDR3 DNA reads as TGTGCCAGTTCCCGGGGGGGCGTCTACGAGCAGTACTTC.

The chain couples TRBV12-5 to TRBJ1-6, with D possibly matching TRBD1 (6 bases). Germline-derived CDR1 and CDR2 are LGHNT and FRNRAP. The ends were cut back, 1 base at V and 5 bases at J, with 15 bases in the middle. The CDR3 is 17 residues long. The CDR3 loop is CASGLAGVGADNSPLHF. CDR3 sequence (DNA): TGTGCTAGTGGTTTGGCGGGGGTGGGGGCCGATAATTCACCCCTCCACTTT.

This chain connects TRBV7-3 to TRBJ2-1, with no clear D. Trimming stripped 4 bases from V and 8 bases from J, with 15 bases between. The CDR3 spans 14 residues. Per the germline V gene, CDR1 is SGHTA and CDR2 is FQGTGA. CDR3 DNA sequence: TGTGCCAGCAGCTCCCGTCACAATAAGGATGAGCAGTTCTTC. Translating it yields CASSSRHNKDEQFF.

The rearrangement links TRBV28 to TRBJ2-7; either TRBD1 or TRBD2 may fit D (5 bases each). Between the trimmed V and J ends, which lost 8 bases and 7 bases, there was a span of 18 bases. Per the germline V gene, CDR1 is MDHEN and CDR2 is SYDVKM. There are 13 residues in the CDR3. The chain's CDR3 is CASRNSFWGEQYF. CDR3 DNA: TGTGCCAGCCGGAATTCCTTCTGGGGGGAGCAGTACTTC.

The rearrangement joins TRBV6-5 to TRBJ2-1; no reliable D call. This CDR3 comprises 14 residues. The V end lost 2 bases, the J end lost 3 bases, and 8 bases lay between the germline ends. From germline, CDR1 is MNHEY and CDR2 SVGAGI. CDR3 in amino acids: CASSYAHNYNEQFF. The DNA for the CDR3 is TGTGCCAGCAGTTACGCACACAACTACAATGAGCAGTTCTTC.

J is TRBJ1-2 and V is TRBV30; no clear D. This CDR3 is 11 amino acids long. The germline gives CDR1 GTSNPN, CDR2 SVGIG (reference sequence). V was cut by 0 bases and J by 6 bases, with 5 bases left in between. In DNA form, the CDR3 reads TGTGCCTGGAGTGTAAGACATGGCTACACCTTC. Amino acids: CAWSVRHGYTF.

This clone was seen only a few times. The rearrangement joins TRBV6-1 to TRBJ2-1; 9 bases are shared with TRBD2. The CDR3 length is 15 residues. CDR1 is MNHNS, CDR2 SASEGT, per germline. Trimming cost V 6 bases and J 10 bases; bases outside gene matches: 13. CDR3 sequence (DNA): TGTGCCAGCAGGACGAGGCGGGGGGGCCTTGGGGAGCAGTTCTTC. Its translation is CASRTRRGGLGEQFF.

The chain has TRBV29-1 and TRBJ1-1; no reliable D call. The CDR3 loop spans 12 amino acids. The germline V gene encodes CDR1 SQVTM and CDR2 ANQGSEA. V shed 4 bases and J shed 1 base, with 7 bases lying between them. Here the CDR3 reads CSVVRGNTEAFF. CDR3 nucleotide sequence: TGCAGCGTTGTCCGGGGGAACACTGAAGCTTTCTTT.

This chain joins TRBV4-1 and TRBJ2-7; 9 bases line up with TRBD2. The ends lost 8 bases at V and 2 bases at J; junction bases unmatched: 7. In germline, CDR1 is MGHRA, CDR2 YSYEKL. This CDR3 is built from 14 residues. The CDR3 loop is CASASGGPTYEQYF. In nucleotides, the CDR3 is TGCGCCAGCGCAAGCGGGGGGCCTACCTACGAGCAGTACTTC.

This clone has more than one count but fewer than ten. The rearrangement joins TRBV5-1 to TRBJ2-3, with TRBD1 identical over 8 bases. Germline trimming cut 4 bases from V and 1 base from J; bases unmatched to any gene: 5. The CDR3 is 15 amino acids. Germline V lookup: CDR1 SGHRS, CDR2 YFSETQ. The CDR3 DNA reads TGCGCCAGCAGCCGGGGACAGGTGGGCACAGATACGCAGTATTTT. This encodes CASSRGQVGTDTQYF.

This clone has just a few counts. The chain recombines TRBV7-3 with TRBJ2-1; D perhaps matches TRBD2 (5 bases). V was trimmed by 1 base and J by 5 bases, leaving 12 bases between them. The CDR3 length is 15 residues. CDR1 and CDR2 (germline): SGHTA, FQGTGA. This CDR3 reads CASSLRAGADNEQFF. The CDR3 DNA sequence: TGTGCCAGCAGCTTAAGGGCGGGTGCGGACAATGAGCAGTTCTTC.

This CDR3 is CASSPVEIRTEAFF. CDR3 nucleotides: TGTGCCAGCTCACCAGTGGAAATCCGCACTGAAGCTTTCTTT. This chain links TRBV18 with TRBJ1-1, with D uncertain. This CDR3 comprises 14 residues. The V gene's germline CDR1 is KGHSH and CDR2 LQKENI. The V and J ends lost 2 bases and 4 bases respectively, with 11 bases between them. Together with reference TRBV18 and TRBJ1-1, the CDR3 gives the full variable domain: NAGVMQNPRHLVRRRGQEARLRCSPMKGHSHVYWYRQLPEEGLKFMVYLQKENIIDESGMPKERFSAEFPKEGPSILRIQQVVRGDSAAYFCASSPVEIRTEAFFGQGTRLTVV.

The chain carries TRBV19 and TRBJ1-2; 8 bases are shared with TRBD1. Germline V gene data show CDR1 as LNHDA and CDR2 as SQIVND (reference sequence). The CDR3 contains 14 residues. Losses at the gene ends were 8 bases for V and 4 bases for J; bases not matched to a gene: 9. CDR3 nucleotide sequence: TGTGCCAGTGGGGGACAGGCCGAACTCTATGGCTACACCTTC. It encodes CASGGQAELYGYTF. The full variable domain, its missing parts supplied by reference TRBV19 and TRBJ1-2, is DGGITQSPKYLFRKEGQNVTLSCEQNLNHDAMYWYRQDPGQGLRLIYYSQIVNDFQKGDIAEGYSVSREKKESFPLTVTSAQKNPTAFYLCASGGQAELYGYTFGSGTRLTVV.

This chain links TRBV29-1 with TRBJ2-1, with TRBD2 identical over 9 bases. V lost 7 bases, J lost 3 bases, and 10 bases stayed unmatched. Germline loops: CDR1 SQVTM, CDR2 ANQGSEA. The CDR3 is 15 residues long. The CDR3 sequence is CSGNSGGEYYNEQFF. In DNA form, the CDR3 reads TGCAGCGGGAATAGCGGGGGCGAGTACTACAATGAGCAGTTCTTC.

This clone came up once. The same CDR3 also results from other DNA sequences found in this sample. This chain uses TRBV5-6 with TRBJ1-1; 9 bases are shared with TRBD1. Trimming at V came to 3 bases and at J to 6 bases, leaving 6 bases not matched to a gene. The CDR3 has 14 residues. Germline CDR1 is SGHDT and CDR2 is YYEEEE. The CDR3 sequence is CASSSRDRVPEAFF. The CDR3 DNA sequence: TGTGCCAGCAGCTCCCGGGACAGGGTACCTGAAGCTTTCTTT.

This sequence joins TRBV7-9 and TRBJ1-2; possibly TRBD1 for D (6 bases). The CDR3 contains 15 residues. Germline lookup yields CDR1 SEHNR and CDR2 FQNEAQ (reference sequence). Between the trimmed V and J ends, which lost 4 bases and 7 bases, there was a span of 19 bases. The CDR3 spells CASSSSGTTGLGYTF. The DNA for the CDR3 is TGTGCCAGCAGCTCGTCCGGGACAACCGGGCTTGGCTACACCTTC.

The chain combines TRBV6-1 with TRBJ1-5, with D maybe TRBD1 (5 bases). CDR1 is MNHNS, CDR2 SASEGT, per germline. This CDR3 comprises 15 residues. Trimming removed 8 bases at V and 7 bases at J, with 21 bases between. CDR3 in DNA: TGTGCCAGCGCCACGCGGACCCAGGGATTGCAGCCCCAGCATTTT. Translating it yields CASATRTQGLQPQHF.

The chain combines TRBV5-1 with TRBJ2-2; perhaps TRBD2 as D (5 bases). V shed 0 bases and J shed 6 bases, with 9 bases lying between them. Per germline, CDR1 SGHRS and CDR2 YFSETQ. The CDR3 loop spans 14 amino acids. DNA of the CDR3: TGCGCCAGCAGCTTGGCGACCGGGGCCGGGGAGCTGTTTTTT. Translated: CASSLATGAGELFF.

V and J are TRBV7-9 and TRBJ2-1; TRBD2 matches at 7 bases. J gave up 8 bases and V 3 bases, and 7 bases lay outside the gene matches. CDR1 and CDR2 (germline): SEHNR, FQNEAQ (reference sequence). There are 14 residues in the CDR3. The CDR3 spells CASSFGLVGYEQFF. In DNA form, the CDR3 reads TGTGCCAGCAGCTTTGGACTAGTCGGCTATGAGCAGTTCTTC. The variable domain in full, with the rest retrieved from reference TRBV7-9 and TRBJ2-1, is DTGVSQNPRHKITKRGQNVTFRCDPISEHNRLYWYRQTLGQGPEFLTYFQNEAQLEKSRLLSDRFSAERPKGSFSTLEIQRTEQGDSAMYLCASSFGLVGYEQFFGPGTRLTVL.

The chain employs TRBV15 and TRBJ2-1, with 9 bases aligning to TRBD1. Trimming took 6 bases from V and 4 from J; bases not matched to a gene: 4. CDR3 length equals 14 residues. CDR1 is LNHNV and CDR2 is YYDKDF in the germline V gene (reference sequence). CDR3 nucleotides: TGTGCCACCAGACAGGGGGCAGCATACAATGAGCAGTTCTTC. Translating it yields CATRQGAAYNEQFF.